Below, 17 T cell receptor beta chains from the same sample are listed, as sequenced in a study of cytomegalovirus exposure and HLA in healthy donors. Both 60 Vbeta primers and 13 Jbeta primers went into the PCR. The repertoire was sequenced with immunoSEQ multiplex PCR; TCRdb's copy has only in-frame clones and lacks some. The table lists under 150,000 clones, around 71% of them singletons, with over 2% in the top ten. The material sequenced was PBMCs. Receptors were obtained from a woman aged 55-70 years in good health and CMV-seropositive.

V usage is TRBV27 and J usage is TRBJ1-1; D is ambiguous. Trimming cost V 6 bases and J 0 bases, with 11 bases left between them. The length of the CDR3 is 14 residues. Germline loops: CDR1 MNHEY, CDR2 SMNVEV (reference sequence). The CDR3 loop is CASSPIVMNTEAFF. For the CDR3, the DNA is TGTGCCAGCAGCCCTATAGTCATGAACACTGAAGCTTTCTTT.

The genes are TRBV6-5 and TRBJ1-2; the match to TRBD1 covers 7 bases. There are 15 residues in the CDR3. Germline CDR1 is MNHEY and CDR2 is SVGAGI. V trimming: 5 bases; J trimming: 7 bases; junction bases outside the gene matches: 13. The CDR3 region is CASSPGAGGAGGYTF. In DNA form, the CDR3 reads TGTGCCAGCAGTCCAGGGGCAGGGGGTGCTGGTGGCTACACCTTC.

This chain connects TRBV2 to TRBJ1-1; no clear D. The CDR3 is 13 residues long. The V and J ends lost 0 bases and 10 bases respectively, with 12 bases between them. Germline V lookup: CDR1 SNHLY, CDR2 FYNNEI. The CDR3 spells CASSEALGRVAFF. CDR3 DNA: TGTGCCAGCAGTGAAGCGCTTGGGCGAGTAGCTTTCTTT. Supplemented by reference TRBV2 and TRBJ1-1, the full variable domain reads EPEVTQTPSHQVTQMGQEVILRCVPISNHLYFYWYRQILGQKVEFLVSFYNNEISEKSEIFDDQFSVERPDGSNFTLKIRSTKLEDSAMYFCASSEALGRVAFFGQGTRLTVV.

The chain recombines TRBV7-6 with TRBJ1-1; perhaps TRBD1 as D (6 bases). The germline V and J ends were trimmed by 5 bases and 4 bases, with 11 bases remaining between them. Germline V CDR1 and CDR2: SGHVS, FNYEAQ. The CDR3 runs to 13 residues. CDR3 nucleotides: TGTGCCAGCAGCCAAACAGGGATCACTGAAGCTTTCTTT. Translation: CASSQTGITEAFF.

The chain couples TRBV6-6 to TRBJ1-4, with TRBD1 as a possible D gene (5 bases). The CDR3 consists of 15 residues. Looked up from germline, CDR1 is MNHNY and CDR2 is SVGAGI (reference sequence). V was clipped by 0 bases and J by 8 bases, with 13 bases between them. CDR3 amino acids: CASSYSGGVGEKLFF. The CDR3 nucleotides are TGTGCCAGCAGTTACTCGGGGGGAGTAGGAGAAAAACTGTTTTTT.

This clone was seen more than once but under ten times. The J gene is TRBJ1-1, the V gene TRBV6-1; no clear D gene. Deletions cut 1 base from V and 1 base from J, with 10 bases between. Germline V lookup: CDR1 MNHNS, CDR2 SASEGT. This CDR3 is 15 amino acids long. The CDR3 loop is CASSEVVAGNTEAFF. For the CDR3, the DNA is TGTGCCAGCAGTGAAGTCGTGGCAGGGAACACTGAAGCTTTCTTT.

The J gene is TRBJ1-2, the V gene TRBV19; D ambiguous. Trimming pared 3 bases from V and 2 bases from J, leaving 13 bases between. Germline V gene data show CDR1 as LNHDA and CDR2 as SQIVND (reference sequence). The CDR3 is 15 amino acids. For the CDR3, the DNA is TGTGCCAGTAGTATCCCAGACTTAACGAACTATGGCTACACCTTC. This translates into CASSIPDLTNYGYTF.

The chain has TRBV19 and TRBJ1-2; the match to TRBD1 covers 10 bases. Germline assignment: CDR1 LNHDA and CDR2 SQIVND (reference sequence). J gave up 6 bases and V 2 bases, and 9 bases lay outside the gene matches. The CDR3 extends over 16 amino acids. The CDR3 is CASSISPGQGVDGYTF. The CDR3 region has the DNA TGTGCCAGTAGTATATCCCCTGGACAGGGGGTCGATGGCTACACCTTC.

This clone was picked up a small number of times. The V call is TRBV6-5, the J call TRBJ1-4, with D maybe TRBD1 (5 bases). Per the germline V gene, CDR1 is MNHEY and CDR2 is SVGAGI. V lost 0 bases and J 2 bases, leaving 7 bases between the germline ends. The CDR3 consists of 15 residues. CDR3 nucleotides: TGTGCCAGCAGTTACTCCCGGGGGACTAATGAAAAACTGTTTTTT. It yields the protein CASSYSRGTNEKLFF.

The J gene is TRBJ1-1, the V gene TRBV7-2; tentatively, D is TRBD1 (6 bases). The ends were cut back, 4 bases at V and 5 bases at J, with 14 bases in the middle. Germline CDR1 SGHTA, CDR2 FQGNSA. The CDR3 sequence is 14 residues long. The CDR3 coding sequence is TGTGCCAGCAGCTCACAGGGTTGGGGGACTGAAGCTTTCTTT. This sequence encodes CASSSQGWGTEAFF.

J is TRBJ1-5 and V is TRBV7-6, with 7 bases that match TRBD1. The junction had 10 bases not matched to a gene; V was cut back by 5 bases and J by 3 bases. CDR1 is SGHVS and CDR2 is FNYEAQ in the germline V gene. CDR3 length: 16 residues. The CDR3 sequence is CASSPQGGTDNQPQHF. The CDR3 coding sequence is TGTGCCAGCAGCCCCCAGGGCGGGACAGACAATCAGCCCCAGCATTTT. The whole variable domain, filled in from reference TRBV7-6 and TRBJ1-5, reads GAGVSQSPRYKVTKRGQDVALRCDPISGHVSLYWYRQALGQGPEFLTYFNYEAQQDKSGLPNDRFSAERPEGSISTLTIQRTEQRDSAMYRCASSPQGGTDNQPQHFGDGTRLSIL.

The rearrangement joins TRBV18 to TRBJ1-6, with no clear D. CDR3 size: 15 residues. The V gene's germline CDR1 is KGHSH and CDR2 LQKENI. Between the trimmed V and J ends, which lost 2 bases and 10 bases, there was a span of 15 bases. The CDR3 is CASSPTDGGESPLHF. CDR3 sequence (DNA): TGTGCCAGCTCACCAACGGACGGTGGGGAGTCACCCCTCCACTTT.

V usage is TRBV18 and J usage is TRBJ1-5, with 9 bases matching TRBD1. V dropped 3 bases and J dropped 1; count of bases not matched to a gene: 22. CDR3 length equals 22 residues. CDR1 and CDR2 (germline): KGHSH, LQKENI. CDR3 protein: CASSPESSGTGYRGMSNQPQHF. The CDR3 DNA is TGTGCCAGCTCACCCGAATCAAGCGGGACAGGGTATCGTGGGATGAGCAATCAGCCCCAGCATTTT.

The rearrangement links TRBV7-9 to TRBJ2-7; 9 bases are shared with TRBD1. The CDR3 consists of 19 residues. J lost 4 bases, V lost 1 base, and 17 bases had no gene match. The germline V gene encodes CDR1 SEHNR and CDR2 FQNEAQ (reference sequence). The CDR3 DNA reads TGTGCCAGCAGCTTAGGCGTCGGGGGATGGGGGGACAGGGAGTACGAGCAGTACTTC. This gives the protein CASSLGVGGWGDREYEQYF. Full variable domain (missing parts from reference TRBV7-9 and TRBJ2-7): DTGVSQNPRHKITKRGQNVTFRCDPISEHNRLYWYRQTLGQGPEFLTYFQNEAQLEKSRLLSDRFSAERPKGSFSTLEIQRTEQGDSAMYLCASSLGVGGWGDREYEQYFGPGTRLTVT.

The chain links TRBV2 to TRBJ1-4, with a weak D call TRBD1 (6 bases). The CDR3 loop spans 14 amino acids. Germline CDR1 reads SNHLY; CDR2 reads FYNNEI. DNA of the CDR3: TGTGTCGAAGGGGGGGCGGCCGCTAATGAAAAACTGTTTTTT. Protein product: CVEGGAAANEKLFF.

There are a few counts of this clone. V and J are TRBV5-1 and TRBJ2-7; D remains unclear. Germline CDR1 is SGHRS and CDR2 is YFSETQ. The V end lost 0 bases, the J end lost 3 bases, and 10 bases lay between the germline ends. There are 14 residues in the CDR3. The CDR3 sequence is CASSLVTQNYEQYF. CDR3 bases: TGCGCCAGCAGCTTGGTGACACAAAACTACGAGCAGTACTTC.

The V gene is TRBV27, the J gene TRBJ2-7; TRBD1 might be the D (7 bases). V was cut by 5 bases and J by 2 bases, with 19 bases left in between. The CDR3 is 16 residues long. The germline gives CDR1 MNHEY, CDR2 SMNVEV (reference sequence). The CDR3 nucleotides are TGTGCCAGCAGTCTAGTGGGGGGACAGTACCCCTACGAGCAGTACTTC. Its protein product is CASSLVGGQYPYEQYF.